The 26 T cell receptor beta chains below come from one sample, sequenced in a study of T cells after yellow fever vaccination. Each CDR3 protein gets one entry after TCRdb re-called the 5' RACE reads with MiXCR. Among 450,000 to 650,000 distinct CDR3 sequences listed, approximately 13% were seen once. The specimen was PBMCs, collected on the day of the yellow fever booster vaccination. Receptors were obtained from a man aged 30 to 39 who received the YFV17D yellow fever vaccine.

The rearrangement uses TRBV7-3 and TRBJ2-7; the D gene could be TRBD1 or TRBD2 (5 bases each). Germline lookup yields CDR1 SGHTA and CDR2 FQGTGA. Trimming took 2 bases from V and 4 from J, leaving 15 bases between them. The CDR3 has 15 residues. CDR3 loop: CASSLSRGRAYEQYF. As DNA, the CDR3 is TGTGCCAGCAGCTTATCTCGGGGCCGGGCTTACGAGCAGTACTTC.

The V gene is TRBV15, the J gene TRBJ2-6; D is unresolved. The CDR3 covers 15 residues. Germline CDR1 is LNHNV and CDR2 is YYDKDF (reference sequence). V was pared by 0 bases and J by 0 bases, with 3 bases between. CDR3: CATSRESSGANVLTF. The CDR3 DNA is TGTGCCACCAGCAGAGAGAGCTCTGGGGCCAACGTCCTGACTTTC.

The chain combines TRBV19 with TRBJ2-5, with 7 positions matching TRBD1. The CDR3 covers 16 residues. The V gene end was trimmed by 6 bases and the J gene end by 2 bases; junction bases not matched to a gene: 12. Germline V lookup: CDR1 LNHDA, CDR2 SQIVND (reference sequence). CDR3 loop: CASRSIGTEPQETQYF. The CDR3 nucleotides read TGTGCCAGTAGGAGTATTGGGACAGAGCCTCAAGAGACCCAGTACTTC.

This clonotype was seen a few times. CDR3 DNA sequence: TGTGCCAGCAGCTCTGGACAGGCTGAAGCTTTCTTT. This sequence encodes CASSSGQAEAFF. The chain is built from TRBV6-5 and TRBJ1-1, with TRBD1 matching 7 bases. CDR1 MNHEY and CDR2 SVGAGI come from the germline V gene. V shed 6 bases, J shed 6 bases, and the junction held 4 bases outside the gene matches. The CDR3 length is 12 residues.

This clonotype was picked up many times. The gene calls are TRBV7-2 and TRBJ2-1; D not certain. V lost 2 bases to trimming and J lost 0 bases, with 8 bases between them. Per the germline V gene, CDR1 is SGHTA and CDR2 is FQGNSA. The CDR3 is made up of 15 amino acids. DNA of the CDR3: TGTGCCAGCAGCTTAACCGGAGACTCCTACAATGAGCAGTTCTTC. This gives the protein CASSLTGDSYNEQFF.

The sample holds a few counts of this clonotype. This sequence joins TRBV6-2 or TRBV6-3 and TRBJ1-5; the D gene is possibly TRBD1 (5 bases). Per the germline V gene, CDR1 is MNHEY and CDR2 is SVGEGT. The V gene lost 4 bases and the J gene lost 9 bases, with 13 bases spanning the gap. The CDR3 is 13 residues long. This CDR3 is CASSSRAIMPQHF. DNA for the CDR3: TGTGCCAGCAGTTCCAGGGCGATCATGCCCCAGCATTTT.

This chain uses TRBV4-2 with TRBJ1-4, with 7 bases lining up with TRBD1. Germline V CDR1 and CDR2: LGHNA, YNFKEQ. CDR3 size: 15 residues. The V gene end was trimmed by 3 bases and the J gene end by 7 bases; junction bases not matched to a gene: 8. CDR3 region: CASSQRSQGGEKLFF. In nucleotides, the CDR3 is TGTGCCAGCAGCCAGCGCTCTCAGGGGGGTGAAAAACTGTTTTTT.

The table lists this clonotype with a few counts. This rearrangement joins TRBV7-9 to TRBJ2-5, with D perhaps matching TRBD1 or TRBD2 (6 bases each). This CDR3 has 12 amino acids. The ends were cut back, 8 bases at V and 5 bases at J, with 12 bases in the middle. In germline, CDR1 is SEHNR, CDR2 FQNEAQ (reference sequence). The CDR3 is CASVGGSETQYF. CDR3 nucleotide sequence: TGTGCCAGCGTGGGGGGCAGCGAGACCCAGTACTTC.

The sample holds many counts of this clonotype. The chain recombines TRBV29-1 with TRBJ2-5; TRBD2 matches at 8 bases. Germline CDR1 is SQVTM and CDR2 is ANQGSEA. Germline trimming cut 7 bases from V and 3 bases from J; bases unmatched to any gene: 7. The CDR3 covers 13 residues. This chain's CDR3 is CSAVGLGKETQYF. The DNA of the CDR3 is TGCAGCGCAGTGGGACTAGGAAAAGAGACCCAGTACTTC.

The chain employs TRBV12-3 or TRBV12-4 and TRBJ2-2; D is perhaps TRBD2 (6 bases). The CDR3 loop spans 14 amino acids. V lost 8 bases and J lost 8, with 18 bases in between. The CDR3 loop is CASGRLEGLGELFF. Here the CDR3 DNA reads TGTGCCAGCGGGAGACTAGAGGGCCTTGGGGAGCTGTTTTTT.

The CDR3 protein is CASSLGPQTSYEQYF. The CDR3 nucleotides are TGTGCCAGCAGTTTAGGGCCACAGACCTCCTACGAGCAGTACTTC. V usage is TRBV12-3 or TRBV12-4 and J usage is TRBJ2-7; D is ambiguous. CDR3 length: 15 residues. Trimming pared 1 base from V and 0 bases from J, leaving 10 bases between.

V gene TRBV6-5 combines with J gene TRBJ1-1; D gene ambiguous. V was shortened by 0 bases and J by 2 bases, with 10 bases between the two germline ends. The CDR3 is made up of 15 amino acids. The germline CDR1 and CDR2 sequences are MNHEY and SVGAGI. This CDR3 is CASSYSSVSNTEAFF. CDR3 nucleotides: TGTGCCAGCAGTTACTCATCCGTCAGTAACACTGAAGCTTTCTTT.

V gene TRBV7-6 combines with J gene TRBJ2-1; 12 positions match TRBD2. The CDR3 totals 16 residues. V shed 5 bases and J 6 bases; nucleotides not matched to a gene: 8. From germline, CDR1 is SGHVS and CDR2 FNYEAQ. CDR3 residues: CASSRGLAGNINEQFF. As DNA, the CDR3 is TGTGCCAGCAGCCGAGGACTAGCGGGAAACATCAATGAGCAGTTCTTC.

The V gene is TRBV7-9, the J gene TRBJ2-3, with TRBD2 identical over 7 bases. The CDR3 consists of 13 residues. Germline V gene sequence: CDR1 SEHNR, CDR2 FQNEAQ (reference sequence). The J segment lost 1 base and the V segment lost 8 bases, leaving 3 bases of the junction unmatched. The chain's CDR3 is CASWAGGTDTQYF. In DNA, the CDR3 is TGTGCCAGCTGGGCGGGGGGCACAGATACGCAGTATTTT.

The chain uses TRBV9 and TRBJ2-6; TRBD2 matches 12 bases. Germline CDR1 and CDR2: SGDLS and YYNGEE. The CDR3 has 19 residues. The V and J ends lost 4 bases and 2 bases, in that order; junction bases with no gene match: 10. The CDR3 loop is CASSSRLAGAVPGANVLTF. In DNA form, the CDR3 reads TGTGCCAGCAGCTCCAGACTAGCGGGAGCGGTTCCTGGGGCCAACGTCCTGACTTTC. Drawing the rest from reference TRBV9 and TRBJ2-6, the complete variable domain is DSGVTQTPKHLITATGQRVTLRCSPRSGDLSVYWYQQSLDQGLQFLIQYYNGEERAKGNILERFSAQQFPDLHSELNLSSLELGDSALYFCASSSRLAGAVPGANVLTFGAGSRLTVL.

This clonotype has just a few counts. The chain employs TRBV28 and TRBJ2-4, with D tentatively TRBD2 (6 bases). Trimming left V 6 bases short and J 9 bases short, with 15 bases between. Germline lookup yields CDR1 MDHEN and CDR2 SYDVKM. The CDR3 totals 13 residues. CDR3 residues: CASSLPHSGIQYF. As DNA, the CDR3 is TGTGCCAGCAGCCTCCCACATAGCGGCATTCAGTACTTC. Complete variable domain (other parts from reference TRBV28 and TRBJ2-4): DVKVTQSSRYLVKRTGEKVFLECVQDMDHENMFWYRQDPGLGLRLIYFSYDVKMKEKGDIPEGYSVSREKKERFSLILESASTNQTSMYLCASSLPHSGIQYFGAGTRLSVL.

The chain carries TRBV7-9 and TRBJ2-3; 14 bases are shared with TRBD2. Germline loops: CDR1 SEHNR, CDR2 FQNEAQ (reference sequence). The V segment lost 5 bases and the J segment 6 bases; nucleotides outside the gene matches: 7. CDR3 length: 16 amino acids. Written as DNA, the CDR3 is TGTGCCAGCAGCCCCCGGGGACTAGCGGGAGCTGATACGCAGTATTTT. Translation gives CASSPRGLAGADTQYF.

This clonotype turned up a few times. The genes are TRBV14 and TRBJ2-7; a possible D gene is TRBD2 (6 bases). The CDR3 loop spans 15 amino acids. The germline V gene encodes CDR1 SGHDN and CDR2 FVKESK. Between the trimmed V and J ends, which lost 1 base and 2 bases, there was a span of 12 bases. CDR3 nucleotide sequence: TGTGCCAGCAGCCAAGGACTAGAGTCTACCTACGAGCAGTACTTC. This codes for CASSQGLESTYEQYF.

The chain employs TRBV7-2 and TRBJ2-5, with a tentative D call TRBD2 (6 bases). CDR1 is SGHTA, CDR2 FQGNSA, per germline. The CDR3 covers 18 residues. Trimming removed 1 base from V and 5 bases from J, with 23 bases in between. The CDR3 region is CASSLGPWRTGAGETQYF. DNA for the CDR3: TGTGCCAGCAGCTTAGGGCCGTGGCGGACCGGGGCGGGGGAGACCCAGTACTTC.

The chain combines TRBV20-1 with TRBJ2-6; 11 positions match TRBD1. The CDR3 is 15 residues long. The germline gives CDR1 DFQATT, CDR2 SNEGSKA (reference sequence). Losses at the gene ends were 5 bases for V and 3 bases for J; bases not matched to a gene: 3. CDR3: CSAADRGLGANVLTF. The CDR3 nucleotides are TGCAGTGCTGCGGACAGGGGGCTTGGGGCCAACGTCCTGACTTTC.

The rearrangement links TRBV5-1 to TRBJ1-2; no clear D. This CDR3 is 13 amino acids long. Germline CDR1 reads SGHRS; CDR2 reads YFSETQ. V gave up 0 bases and J gave up 8 bases, with 11 bases separating them. The CDR3 sequence: CASSLAPEDGYTF. Written as DNA, the CDR3 is TGCGCCAGCAGCTTGGCCCCTGAAGACGGCTACACCTTC.

V and J are TRBV6-2 or TRBV6-3 and TRBJ2-3; a possible D gene is TRBD2 (8 bases). V lost 6 bases to trimming and J lost 11 bases, with 27 bases between them. This CDR3 contains 16 residues. Germline CDR1 reads MNHEY; CDR2 reads SVGEGT. In DNA, the CDR3 is TGTGCCAGCAGGCTACGGGACAGTCGGGAGCGGGAGCTGCAGTATTTT. This gives the protein CASRLRDSRERELQYF.

V gene TRBV7-6 combines with J gene TRBJ2-7; 8 bases fit TRBD2. J lost 6 bases, V lost 3 bases, and 13 bases had no gene match. The CDR3 extends over 16 amino acids. Germline V gene sequence: CDR1 SGHVS, CDR2 FNYEAQ. The CDR3 bases are TGTGCCAGCAGCTTTGGGACTAGTTTATCCCCGAGCGAGCAGTACTTC. As protein: CASSFGTSLSPSEQYF.

The chain joins TRBV5-1 to TRBJ2-1; TRBD2 matches at 7 bases. Trimming removed 0 bases from V and 2 bases from J; junction bases left unmatched: 5. CDR1 and CDR2 from the germline V gene are SGHRS and YFSETQ. The CDR3 contains 16 residues. DNA for the CDR3: TGCGCCAGCAGCTTGGATGAACTAGCGACCTACAATGAGCAGTTCTTC. Translated, it gives CASSLDELATYNEQFF.

The rearrangement links TRBV12-3 or TRBV12-4 to TRBJ2-3; D is possibly TRBD2 (6 bases). Deletions cut 6 bases from V and 5 bases from J, with 15 bases between. CDR3 length: 14 amino acids. The CDR3 DNA sequence: TGTGCCAGCAGCCCGCGAAGACTAGGAGATACGCAGTATTTT. Protein sequence: CASSPRRLGDTQYF.

This chain joins TRBV6-5 and TRBJ2-3; unclear D gene. Looked up from germline, CDR1 is MNHEY and CDR2 is SVGAGI. The CDR3 is made up of 14 amino acids. V lost 3 bases to trimming and J lost 3 bases, with 10 bases between them. CDR3 nucleotide sequence: TGTGCCAGCAGTTATTTGCGGCAAACAGATACGCAGTATTTT. Protein product: CASSYLRQTDTQYF.